This TCR beta chain was documented in a study of blood T cell repertoires in COVID-19. Whole-study context: COVID-19 samples collected from the United States, Italy and Spain covered acute and convalescent phases.

This clone has just one count. Sequenced by immunoSEQ multiplex PCR; TCRdb stores in-frame clones only, minus some. The sample lists 120,000 to 150,000 clones, approximately 85% seen once, with about 2.6% in the top ten. The junction had 4 bases not matched to a gene; V was cut back by 5 bases and J by 5 bases. Looked up from germline, CDR1 is LNHDA and CDR2 is SQIVND (reference sequence). The CDR3 extends over 13 amino acids. The receptor comes from a human donor with acute or convalescent COVID-19. The donor label of this sample is uncertain. The specimen sequenced was peripheral blood. This sequence joins TRBV19 and TRBJ2-3; 7 bases are a match to TRBD1. The CDR3 bases are TGTGCCAGTAGTGACAGGGCCCAAGATACGCAGTATTTT. Translating gives CASSDRAQDTQYF. The full variable domain, with the rest looked up from reference TRBV19 and TRBJ2-3, is DGGITQSPKYLFRKEGQNVTLSCEQNLNHDAMYWYRQDPGQGLRLIYYSQIVNDFQKGDIAEGYSVSREKKESFPLTVTSAQKNPTAFYLCASSDRAQDTQYFGPGTRLTVL.